These 21 T cell receptor beta chains originate from one sample sequenced in a study of OX40 agonist ivuxolimab in advanced cancers. The assay was immunoSEQ multiplex PCR, and TCRdb's table has in-frame clones only and misses some. This repertoire shows tens of thousands of clones, around four fifths found once; its top ten account for around 59%. The specimen comprised CD4+ or CD8+ T cells sorted from blood, sampled in a trial of the OX40 agonist ivuxolimab. The receptors derive from an adult with an advanced solid tumor such as melanoma, head and neck, liver or kidney cancer.

V and J are TRBV4-1 and TRBJ2-7; D not certain. This CDR3 contains 14 residues. CDR1 is MGHRA and CDR2 is YSYEKL in the germline V gene. V lost 1 base and J lost 2, with 9 bases in between. The chain's CDR3 is CASSQANGAYEQYF. The CDR3 DNA follows: TGCGCCAGCAGCCAAGCTAACGGAGCCTACGAGCAGTACTTC.

This CDR3 reads CASSITGGYEQYF. CDR3 in DNA: TGTGCCAGTAGTATCACGGGGGGCTACGAGCAGTACTTC. The chain couples TRBV19 to TRBJ2-7; 7 nucleotides agree with TRBD2. The V segment lost 3 bases and the J segment 3 bases; nucleotides outside the gene matches: 2. CDR3 length: 13 amino acids. Germline-derived CDR1 and CDR2 are LNHDA and SQIVND (reference sequence).

This chain uses TRBV28 with TRBJ2-7; TRBD2 matches 7 bases. Germline CDR1 reads MDHEN; CDR2 reads SYDVKM. Trimming took 3 bases from V and 0 from J; bases not matched to a gene: 2. This CDR3 region has 14 residues. Here the CDR3 reads CASSFAGASYEQYF. The CDR3 coding sequence is TGTGCCAGCAGTTTCGCGGGAGCCTCCTACGAGCAGTACTTC.

CDR3 DNA sequence: TGTGCCAGCAGCTATGACAGGGGGCGCAGGGCGCAGTTCTTC. Translating it yields CASSYDRGRRAQFF. The chain links TRBV13 to TRBJ2-1; 10 nucleotides line up with TRBD1. The CDR3 contains 14 residues. V shed 4 bases and J 12 bases; nucleotides not matched to a gene: 9. Germline lookup yields CDR1 PRHDT and CDR2 FYEKMQ (reference sequence).

The gene calls are TRBV4-3 and TRBJ2-1; 11 nucleotides match TRBD2. Trimming removed 0 bases from V and 9 bases from J; junction bases left unmatched: 7. From germline, CDR1 is LGHNA and CDR2 YSLEER. The CDR3 totals 16 residues. The CDR3 nucleotides are TGCGCCAGCAGCCAAGATTCTAGCGGGGGGTCGGGTGAGCAGTTCTTC. It yields the protein CASSQDSSGGSGEQFF.

V is TRBV25-1 and J is TRBJ2-3; D remains ambiguous. The V and J ends lost 3 bases and 6 bases respectively, with 19 bases between them. The CDR3 is 16 residues long. Germline V gene lookup returns CDR1 MGHDK and CDR2 SYGVNS. The CDR3 nucleotides are TGTGCCAGCAGTGACCCCCTGGCGGTAAGACGTGATACGCAGTATTTT. Translation gives CASSDPLAVRRDTQYF. Full variable domain (missing parts from reference TRBV25-1 and TRBJ2-3): EADIYQTPRYLVIGTGKKITLECSQTMGHDKMYWYQQDPGMELHLIHYSYGVNSTEKGDLSSESTVSRIRTEHFPLTLESARPSHTSQYLCASSDPLAVRRDTQYFGPGTRLTVL.

The rearrangement links TRBV25-1 to TRBJ1-1; weak D call: TRBD1 (5 bases). Trimming removed 6 bases at V and 8 bases at J, with 13 bases between. CDR1 is MGHDK, CDR2 SYGVNS, per germline. This CDR3 contains 12 residues. CDR3 nucleotide sequence: TGTGCCAGCAGCTTTGGGTGGGGCGAAGCTTTCTTT. Protein product: CASSFGWGEAFF.

The chain links TRBV7-9 to TRBJ2-2, with 7 bases fitting TRBD2. The CDR3 length is 13 residues. Losses at the gene ends were 11 bases for V and 3 bases for J; bases not matched to a gene: 6. CDR1 and CDR2 (germline): SEHNR, FQNEAQ (reference sequence). The CDR3 reads CAFDAGDTGELFF. The DNA for the CDR3 is TGTGCCTTTGATGCGGGGGACACCGGGGAGCTGTTTTTT.

The rearrangement links TRBV7-9 to TRBJ2-7; unclear D gene. CDR1 and CDR2 from the germline V gene are SEHNR and FQNEAQ (reference sequence). V was shortened by 1 base and J by 4 bases, with 11 bases between the two germline ends. The CDR3 totals 14 residues. Here the CDR3 reads CASSLGVSPYEQYF. Written as DNA, the CDR3 is TGTGCCAGCAGCTTAGGCGTCAGCCCGTACGAGCAGTACTTC.

In this sample, this clone turned up once. This chain joins TRBV5-1 and TRBJ1-1, with 7 positions matching TRBD1. The germline V gene encodes CDR1 SGHRS and CDR2 YFSETQ. V lost 4 bases, J lost 5 bases, and 11 bases stayed unmatched. This CDR3 contains 15 residues. As DNA, the CDR3 is TGCGCCAGCAGCGCAGGCAGGGGGTCAGGGACTGAAGCTTTCTTT. This translates into CASSAGRGSGTEAFF.

This clone has only a few counts. The chain uses TRBV4-3 and TRBJ2-5; TRBD1 aligns across 9 bases. The CDR3 sequence is 15 residues long. V shed 1 base and J 1 base; nucleotides not matched to a gene: 1. In germline, CDR1 is LGHNA, CDR2 YSLEER. Written as DNA, the CDR3 is TGCGCCAGCAGCCAAGGGGGACAGGGCCAAGAGACCCAGTACTTC. Translation gives CASSQGGQGQETQYF.

V usage is TRBV7-9 and J usage is TRBJ2-7; 7 nucleotides match TRBD1. With 1 base clipped from V and 5 bases from J, the junction kept 8 bases outside the gene matches. The germline gives CDR1 SEHNR, CDR2 FQNEAQ (reference sequence). This CDR3 has 15 amino acids. CDR3 nucleotide sequence: TGTGCCAGCAGCTTAGACAGGGGAGTAATTCACGAGCAGTACTTC. Residues: CASSLDRGVIHEQYF.

The chain uses TRBV4-3 and TRBJ1-6, with 8 positions matching TRBD1. Germline V lookup: CDR1 LGHNA, CDR2 YSLEER. This CDR3 comprises 17 residues. With V trimmed by 5 bases and J by 7 bases, 13 bases remained unmatched. The CDR3 nucleotides read TGCGCCAGCAGCGAAGTCCCGACAGGGGTACGAAATTCACCCCTCCACTTT. Its translation: CASSEVPTGVRNSPLHF.

CDR3 in amino acids: CATSREASVQPQHF. The CDR3 DNA follows: TGTGCCACCAGCAGAGAAGCATCCGTACAGCCCCAGCATTTT. The chain uses TRBV15 and TRBJ1-5; D gene unclear. The CDR3 has 14 residues. Trimming left V 0 bases short and J 7 bases short, with 10 bases between. Germline V lookup: CDR1 LNHNV, CDR2 YYDKDF (reference sequence).

This chain links TRBV7-9 with TRBJ2-2; a possible D gene is TRBD2 (5 bases). The V end was cut by 4 bases, the J end by 3 bases, with 12 bases between. The CDR3 consists of 15 residues. Germline V gene lookup returns CDR1 SEHNR and CDR2 FQNEAQ (reference sequence). The chain's CDR3 is CASSSFVRDTGELFF. Written as DNA, the CDR3 is TGTGCCAGCAGCTCGTTCGTGCGGGACACCGGGGAGCTGTTTTTT.

The chain carries TRBV7-9 and TRBJ2-7, with D perhaps TRBD2 (5 bases). The germline V and J ends were trimmed by 0 bases and 1 base, with 10 bases remaining between them. Per germline, CDR1 SEHNR and CDR2 FQNEAQ (reference sequence). This CDR3 region has 15 residues. The CDR3 DNA is TGTGCCAGCAGCTTAGCGCGGGCAGATTCCTACGAGCAGTACTTC. It specifies CASSLARADSYEQYF.

This chain links TRBV6-6 with TRBJ2-7, with D tentatively TRBD1 (6 bases). The CDR3 consists of 14 residues. V lost 2 bases and J 4 bases, leaving 12 bases between the germline ends. Germline V gene lookup returns CDR1 MNHNY and CDR2 SVGAGI (reference sequence). The CDR3 here is CASSYGQSSYEQYF. The CDR3 DNA reads as TGTGCCAGCAGTTACGGACAGAGCTCTTACGAGCAGTACTTC.

By frequency in the sample, this clone is medium-sized. This rearrangement joins TRBV2 to TRBJ2-7, with unresolved D. The length of the CDR3 is 15 residues. V was clipped by 1 base and J by 7 bases, with 17 bases between them. CDR1 and CDR2 from the germline V gene are SNHLY and FYNNEI. CDR3 region: CASSEGAIAPSEQYF. CDR3 nucleotides: TGTGCCAGCAGTGAAGGGGCCATTGCCCCCTCAGAGCAGTACTTC.

The chain joins TRBV27 to TRBJ1-5; no definite D call. In germline, CDR1 is MNHEY, CDR2 SMNVEV (reference sequence). This CDR3 is 13 amino acids long. V was pared by 0 bases and J by 5 bases, with 5 bases between. The CDR3, as DNA: TGTGCCAGCAGTTTATCATCTTATCAGCCCCAGCATTTT. It yields the protein CASSLSSYQPQHF.

The V gene is TRBV7-9, the J gene TRBJ2-1, with D perhaps matching TRBD2 (8 bases). CDR3 length equals 14 residues. The germline V gene encodes CDR1 SEHNR and CDR2 FQNEAQ (reference sequence). Trimming took 4 bases from V and 8 from J, leaving 15 bases between them. For the CDR3, the DNA is TGTGCCAGCAGCTCCGGGAGGGGGCAGTATGAGCAGTTCTTC. Amino acid sequence: CASSSGRGQYEQFF.

The chain joins TRBV5-6 to TRBJ2-7, with D unresolved. The CDR3 consists of 12 residues. Trimming took 0 bases from V and 7 from J, leaving 8 bases between them. Looked up from germline, CDR1 is SGHDT and CDR2 is YYEEEE. For the CDR3, the DNA is TGTGCCAGCAGCTTGGGACCCGGGGAGCAGTACTTC. Translation gives CASSLGPGEQYF.